This T cell receptor beta chain was retrieved from a study of OX40 agonist ivuxolimab in advanced cancers. Study background: Clinicians treated patients with ivuxolimab, an agonistic anti-OX40 (CD134) antibody. In this trial design, patients received ivuxolimab intravenously at 0.01 to 10 mg/kg every 2 weeks. Regarding the study as a whole: In a subset of nonresponders, normalized T-cell clonal expansion was also low.

On cycle 4 day 1 and cycle 7 day 1, as well as at baseline, blood was sampled. Here immunoSEQ multiplex PCR was the method, and the copy in TCRdb shows in-frame clones only, minus some. The sample includes approximately 82,000 clones, 85% of them seen just once. V lost 5 bases and J lost 12, with 23 bases in between. Looked up from germline, CDR1 is LNHDA and CDR2 is SQIVND (reference sequence). The CDR3 consists of 16 residues. This clone was counted once. The antigen is not known. This specimen was CD4+ or CD8+ T cells sorted from blood, taken in a trial of the OX40 agonist ivuxolimab. The clonotype originates from an adult with an advanced solid tumor such as melanoma, head and neck, liver or kidney cancer. The J gene is TRBJ1-6, the V gene TRBV19; D unresolved. This CDR3 reads CASSLGRLRIPGPLHF. For the CDR3, the DNA is TGTGCCAGTAGTCTCGGCCGCCTAAGGATTCCTGGACCCCTCCACTTT.